This TCR beta chain was identified during a study of OX40 agonist ivuxolimab in advanced cancers. The overall study: All patients had ivuxolimab intravenously every 2 weeks at 0.01 to 10 mg/kg.

This clone was seen more than once but under ten times. Its antigen remains unknown. Produced via immunoSEQ multiplex PCR; TCRdb's table is partial and in-frame only. The sample has some 41,000 clones; approximately 91% are singletons. Regarding the study as a whole: Several nonresponders also turned out to have low normalized T-cell clonal expansion. Clones of CD4+ and CD8+ blood T cells grew by week 6 at doses of 0.1 to 3.0 mg/kg.

CDR1 and CDR2 from the germline V gene are DFQATT and SNEGSKA (reference sequence). The CDR3 consists of 9 residues. V was trimmed by 7 bases and J by 7 bases, leaving 7 bases between them. Cycle 7 day 1, cycle 4 day 1, and baseline were the timepoints at which blood was sampled. The material was CD4+ or CD8+ T cells sorted from blood, obtained in a trial of the OX40 agonist ivuxolimab. The rearrangement links TRBV20-1 to TRBJ1-1; D gene uncertain. This TCR derives from an adult with an advanced solid tumor such as melanoma, head and neck, liver or kidney cancer. This chain's CDR3 is CSVRLEAFF. The CDR3 coding sequence is TGCAGTGTTAGGCTTGAAGCTTTCTTT.